This passage covers 11 T cell receptor beta chains from one sample sequenced in a study of blood T cells in healthy people across ages. Through a sample-barcoded 5' primer and a J-beta primer mix, a second PCR was run for about 6 to 11 cycles. One entry per CDR3 protein results from TCRdb running MiXCR on the 5' RACE reads. The sample shows 1.2 million to 1.5 million distinct CDR3 sequences, approximately 59% of them seen only once. The specimen was blood. These receptors were obtained from a man aged 18 to 29 in good health.

The chain uses TRBV29-1 and TRBJ2-1; no clear D. The germline V gene encodes CDR1 SQVTM and CDR2 ANQGSEA. The CDR3 has 11 amino acids. Between the trimmed V and J ends, which lost 5 bases and 4 bases, there was a span of 6 bases. The CDR3 protein is CSVLEYNEQFF. The CDR3 coding sequence is TGCAGCGTTCTTGAGTACAATGAGCAGTTCTTC.

The J gene is TRBJ1-5, the V gene TRBV24-1; D unclear. The CDR3 loop spans 14 amino acids. Germline V gives CDR1 KGHDR, CDR2 SFDVKD. V shed 4 bases and J shed 7 bases, with 13 bases lying between them. CDR3 in DNA: TGTGCCACCAGTGAGGAGGGAATAGAGCAGCCCCAGCATTTT. This translates into CATSEEGIEQPQHF.

The chain combines TRBV10-3 with TRBJ2-4; 7 bases map to TRBD1. CDR1 is ENHRY, CDR2 SYGVKD, per germline. V lost 2 bases, J lost 8 bases, and 3 bases stayed unmatched. The CDR3 loop spans 13 amino acids. Here the CDR3 DNA reads TGTGCCATCAGTGAGCAGGGGGAAGACATTCAGTACTTC. It specifies CAISEQGEDIQYF.

The sample holds a few counts of this clonotype. V usage is TRBV2 and J usage is TRBJ2-4, with D perhaps TRBD1 (6 bases). Trimming removed 4 bases at V and 8 bases at J, with 15 bases between. CDR3 length equals 14 residues. CDR1 is SNHLY, CDR2 FYNNEI, per germline. CDR3 in DNA: TGTGCCAGCAGTGCTGGGGGCGGTTGGGACATTCAGTACTTC. Its protein is CASSAGGGWDIQYF.

The rearrangement joins TRBV5-1 to TRBJ2-5; no reliable D call. V shed 1 base and J shed 5 bases, with 15 bases lying between them. Germline values: CDR1 SGHRS, CDR2 YFSETQ. The CDR3 consists of 15 residues. This CDR3 is CASSLLSDRVETQYF. CDR3 DNA: TGCGCCAGCAGCTTGTTGTCCGATAGGGTGGAGACCCAGTACTTC.

This clonotype was seen a few times. The gene calls are TRBV7-9 and TRBJ1-4; D uncertain. CDR1 is SEHNR and CDR2 is FQNEAQ in the germline V gene (reference sequence). The V end lost 6 bases, the J end lost 2 bases, and 4 bases lay between the germline ends. The CDR3 consists of 12 residues. The CDR3 loop reads CASSSTNEKLFF. The CDR3, as DNA: TGTGCCAGCAGTTCGACTAATGAAAAACTGTTTTTT.

J is TRBJ2-5 and V is TRBV27; a possible D gene is TRBD2 (5 bases). The CDR3 extends over 16 amino acids. CDR1 and CDR2 from the germline V gene are MNHEY and SMNVEV (reference sequence). V lost 2 bases to trimming and J lost 5 bases, with 18 bases between them. The CDR3 DNA is TGTGCCAGCAGTTTAATAGGGAGCGGTACCAGGGAGACCCAGTACTTC. Translated, it gives CASSLIGSGTRETQYF.

This rearrangement joins TRBV4-1 to TRBJ2-1, with 7 bases lining up with TRBD2. V lost 1 base to trimming and J lost 6 bases; unmatched junction nucleotides: 6. Germline V CDR1 and CDR2: MGHRA, YSYEKL. The CDR3 totals 15 residues. The CDR3 DNA reads as TGCGCCAGCAGCCAAGCGGGCGGGAGCTCCAATGAGCAGTTCTTC. Translated, it gives CASSQAGGSSNEQFF.

V is TRBV6-1 and J is TRBJ2-7; the D gene is possibly TRBD2 (5 bases). From germline, CDR1 is MNHNS and CDR2 SASEGT. Trimming pared 5 bases from V and 0 bases from J, leaving 14 bases between. The CDR3 spans 15 residues. CDR3: CASSPPPTTSYEQYF. CDR3 bases: TGTGCCAGCAGTCCCCCTCCGACTACCTCCTACGAGCAGTACTTC.

The rearrangement joins TRBV3-1 to TRBJ2-2; D unclear. The V and J ends lost 4 bases and 6 bases respectively, with 6 bases between them. The CDR3 is 12 amino acids. Germline V gene sequence: CDR1 LGHDT, CDR2 YNNKEL (reference sequence). CDR3 sequence reads: CASSPTPGELFF. DNA for the CDR3: TGTGCCAGCAGCCCTACTCCCGGGGAGCTGTTTTTT.

V and J are TRBV29-1 and TRBJ1-2; TRBD1 is a possible D gene (6 bases). The V gene lost 0 bases and the J gene lost 6 bases, with 14 bases spanning the gap. CDR3 length equals 14 residues. Germline V gene lookup returns CDR1 SQVTM and CDR2 ANQGSEA. The DNA of the CDR3 is TGCAGCGTTGAAGATGGGGGCCGGGGTCATGGCTACACCTTC. Its translation: CSVEDGGRGHGYTF.